The 18 T cell receptor beta chains below come from one sample, sequenced in a study of response to subunit inactivated influenza vaccine. MiXCR, applied by TCRdb to the RT-PCR reads, yields one record per CDR3 protein. The sample comprises hundreds of thousands of distinct CDR3 sequences, around 13% of which are singletons, and about 7.6% rests with the top ten. The source material was PBMCs from blood, sampled around two weeks before vaccination. The receptor source for this set is a man aged 50 to 60 who received an inactivated influenza vaccine.

This chain links TRBV5-4 with TRBJ1-2; the D is unclear. The CDR3 sequence is 14 residues long. Germline CDR1 is SGHNT and CDR2 is YYREEE (reference sequence). V shed 2 bases and J shed 6 bases, with 14 bases lying between them. The CDR3 spells CASSFSQTANGYTF. CDR3 coding DNA: TGTGCCAGCAGCTTCTCCCAGACGGCGAATGGCTACACCTTC. Looking up the rest from reference TRBV5-4 and TRBJ1-2 gives the full variable domain: ETGVTQSPTHLIKTRGQQVTLRCSSQSGHNTVSWYQQALGQGPQFIFQYYREEENGRGNFPPRFSGLQFPNYSSELNVNALELDDSALYLCASSFSQTANGYTFGSGTRLTVV.

The chain has TRBV7-2 and TRBJ2-1; D gene ambiguous. V gave up 4 bases and J gave up 4 bases, with 8 bases separating them. Germline V CDR1 and CDR2: SGHTA, FQGNSA. This CDR3 region has 13 residues. CDR3 DNA: TGTGCCAGCAGCTCGTCCAGGTACAATGAGCAGTTCTTC. Its protein product is CASSSSRYNEQFF.

The CDR3 DNA reads as TGCGCCAGCAGCTTGAGTGGTGTCAGATATTCACCCCTCCACTTT. Its protein is CASSLSGVRYSPLHF. The chain links TRBV5-1 to TRBJ1-6; no clear D gene. The CDR3 has 15 residues. Looked up from germline, CDR1 is SGHRS and CDR2 is YFSETQ. With 1 base removed from V and 8 bases from J, the gap between germline ends came to 13 bases.

The chain uses TRBV11-2 and TRBJ2-2; a weak D match, TRBD1 (5 bases). V lost 5 bases and J 0 bases, leaving 13 bases between the germline ends. This CDR3 is 16 amino acids long. The germline V gene has CDR1 SGHAT and CDR2 FQNNGV. The DNA of the CDR3 is TGTGCCAGCAGCCATGACAGATCCTCGAACACCGGGGAGCTGTTTTTT. Amino acids: CASSHDRSSNTGELFF. The variable domain in full, completed from reference TRBV11-2 and TRBJ2-2, reads EAGVAQSPRYKIIEKRQSVAFWCNPISGHATLYWYQQILGQGPKLLIQFQNNGVVDDSQLPKDRFSAERLKGVDSTLKIQPAKLEDSAVYLCASSHDRSSNTGELFFGEGSRLTVL.

This clonotype was counted at least ten times. The DNA of the CDR3 is TGTGCCAGCAGTGACAGGTCCCCCGGGGACACTGAAGCTTTCTTT. This gives the protein CASSDRSPGDTEAFF. The gene calls are TRBV6-1 and TRBJ1-1; D unresolved. Germline lookup yields CDR1 MNHNS and CDR2 SASEGT. This CDR3 spans 15 amino acids. Trimming took off 3 bases at V and 3 bases at J, with 14 bases between the two ends.

This clonotype was counted ten times or more. The gene calls are TRBV7-9 and TRBJ2-3; unclear D gene. Germline V gives CDR1 SEHNR, CDR2 FQNEAQ (reference sequence). Trimming pared 0 bases from V and 3 bases from J, leaving 4 bases between. This CDR3 is built from 13 residues. CDR3 sequence reads: CASSLAATDTQYF. CDR3 bases: TGTGCCAGCAGCTTAGCCGCGACAGATACGCAGTATTTT.

The rearrangement links TRBV24-1 to TRBJ2-3; D is ambiguous. The CDR3 sequence is 10 residues long. V was pared by 6 bases and J by 3 bases, with 0 bases between. In germline, CDR1 is KGHDR, CDR2 SFDVKD. The CDR3 here is CATSTDTQYF. DNA for the CDR3: TGTGCCACCAGTACAGATACGCAGTATTTT.

The genes are TRBV20-1 and TRBJ2-7; D may be TRBD2 (5 bases). V was trimmed by 3 bases and J by 1 base, leaving 13 bases between them. CDR1 is DFQATT and CDR2 is SNEGSKA in the germline V gene (reference sequence). This CDR3 region has 14 residues. CDR3 protein: CSARWPGKSYEQYF. CDR3 DNA sequence: TGCAGTGCTAGGTGGCCGGGGAAGTCCTACGAGCAGTACTTC.

The genes are TRBV15 and TRBJ1-6; D not resolved. Trimming left V 8 bases short and J 7 bases short, with 12 bases between. This CDR3 contains 13 residues. CDR1 is LNHNV, CDR2 YYDKDF, per germline (reference sequence). The CDR3, as DNA: TGTGCCACCGGGTCAGGTGGAAATTCACCCCTCCACTTT. Translated: CATGSGGNSPLHF.

This rearrangement joins TRBV21-1 to TRBJ2-7; TRBD1 is taken as the D call from the table, unchecked against the DNA. TRBV21-1 is tagged as a pseudogene. The CDR3 consists of 14 residues. The CDR3: CASSNRDSRDEQYF. DNA for the CDR3: TGTGCCAGCAGCAACCGGGACAGCCGGGACGAGCAGTACTTC.

This chain joins TRBV3-1 and TRBJ2-3; 7 bases map to TRBD2. Germline lookup yields CDR1 LGHDT and CDR2 YNNKEL (reference sequence). The CDR3 contains 18 residues. V dropped 1 base and J dropped 1; count of bases not matched to a gene: 11. Here the CDR3 reads CASSQGWGGWGRTDTQYF. The CDR3 nucleotides read TGTGCCAGCAGCCAAGGATGGGGGGGTTGGGGCCGCACAGATACGCAGTATTTT.

Only a few counts were recorded for this clonotype. V gene TRBV10-3 combines with J gene TRBJ2-7; no clear D. The germline V gene encodes CDR1 ENHRY and CDR2 SYGVKD. This CDR3 has 14 amino acids. Trimming removed 2 bases at V and 2 bases at J, with 10 bases between. CDR3 in amino acids: CAISEPALTYEQYF. The CDR3 DNA sequence: TGTGCCATCAGTGAGCCGGCTTTAACCTACGAGCAGTACTTC.

The sample holds many counts of this clonotype. The V call is TRBV12-3 or TRBV12-4, the J call TRBJ2-5, with 10 bases that match TRBD2. The CDR3 is 15 residues long. Trimming at V came to 7 bases and at J to 5 bases, leaving 10 bases not matched to a gene. Here the CDR3 reads CASTKAGGPGETQYF. In nucleotides, the CDR3 is TGTGCCAGCACCAAAGCGGGAGGGCCAGGGGAGACCCAGTACTTC.

This clonotype came up a few times. The V and J genes are TRBV6-5 and TRBJ2-7, with TRBD2 matching 8 bases. Looked up from germline, CDR1 is MNHEY and CDR2 is SVGAGI. V was clipped by 2 bases and J by 3 bases; unmatched bases: 6. This CDR3 comprises 15 residues. The CDR3 bases are TGTGCCAGCAGTTACCGGAGCGGGAGAGGCTACGAGCAGTACTTC. Amino acids: CASSYRSGRGYEQYF.

The sample holds a few counts of this clonotype. V is TRBV12-3 or TRBV12-4 and J is TRBJ2-7; D is uncertain. This CDR3 is built from 12 residues. Trimming left V 5 bases short and J 13 bases short, with 18 bases between. Here the CDR3 DNA reads TGTGCCAGCAGTCAAGGGCCCCGCCAGTCATACTTC. This gives the protein CASSQGPRQSYF.

The chain is built from TRBV9 and TRBJ2-1, with a weak D call TRBD2 (6 bases). V dropped 4 bases and J dropped 1 base, with 18 bases sitting between them. The length of the CDR3 is 17 residues. Germline V gene data show CDR1 as SGDLS and CDR2 as YYNGEE. The CDR3, as DNA: TGTGCCAGCAGCCCCCGGGAGACGGGGAGTTCCTACAATGAGCAGTTCTTC. It specifies CASSPRETGSSYNEQFF.

The chain combines TRBV10-3 with TRBJ2-7; TRBD1 agrees at 11 bases. Trimming removed 11 bases from V and 6 bases from J; junction bases left unmatched: 18. The CDR3 extends over 16 amino acids. Germline values: CDR1 ENHRY, CDR2 SYGVKD. CDR3 amino acids: CASGQGAGNFGGEQYF. The DNA for the CDR3 is TGTGCCTCCGGACAGGGGGCGGGTAACTTCGGAGGCGAGCAGTACTTC.

This clonotype was seen only a few times. The DNA for the CDR3 is TGCGCCAGCAGCCCTACAGCGTCTGGGGCCAACGTCCTGACTTTC. This translates into CASSPTASGANVLTF. The V gene is TRBV4-1, the J gene TRBJ2-6; D unresolved. Per germline, CDR1 MGHRA and CDR2 YSYEKL. The CDR3 has 15 amino acids. V was pared by 4 bases and J by 1 base, with 8 bases between.